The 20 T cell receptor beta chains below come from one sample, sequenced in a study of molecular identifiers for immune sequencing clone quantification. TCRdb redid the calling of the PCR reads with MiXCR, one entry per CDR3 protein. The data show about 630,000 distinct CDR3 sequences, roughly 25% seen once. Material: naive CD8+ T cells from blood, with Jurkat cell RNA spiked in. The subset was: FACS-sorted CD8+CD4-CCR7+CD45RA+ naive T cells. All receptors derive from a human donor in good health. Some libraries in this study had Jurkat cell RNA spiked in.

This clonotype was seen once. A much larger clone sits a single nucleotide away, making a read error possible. The CDR3 reads CASIPPTSSTDTQYF. The CDR3 DNA reads TGTGCCAGCATCCCACCGACGTCGAGCACAGATACGCAGTATTTT. This chain links TRBV9 with TRBJ2-3, with unresolved D. The CDR3 has 15 amino acids. The ends were cut back, 6 bases at V and 0 bases at J, with 14 bases in the middle. Germline V CDR1 and CDR2: SGDLS, YYNGEE.

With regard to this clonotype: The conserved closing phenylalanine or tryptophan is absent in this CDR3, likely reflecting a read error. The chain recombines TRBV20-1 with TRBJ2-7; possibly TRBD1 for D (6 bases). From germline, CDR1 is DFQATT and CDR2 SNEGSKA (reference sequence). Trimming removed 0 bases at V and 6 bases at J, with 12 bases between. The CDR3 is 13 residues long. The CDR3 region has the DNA TGCAGTGCTAGAGACACAGGGCACGGCGAGCAGTACCTC. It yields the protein CSARDTGHGEQYL.

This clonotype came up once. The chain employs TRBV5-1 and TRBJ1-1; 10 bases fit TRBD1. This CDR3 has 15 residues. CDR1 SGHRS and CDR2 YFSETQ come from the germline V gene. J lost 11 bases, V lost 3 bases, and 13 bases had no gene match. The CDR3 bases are TGCGCCAGCAGCTGGGGACAGGGGATGAACACTGTGGCTTTCTTT. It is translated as CASSWGQGMNTVAFF. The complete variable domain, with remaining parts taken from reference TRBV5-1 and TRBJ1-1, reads KAGVTQTPRYLIKTRGQQVTLSCSPISGHRSVSWYQQTPGQGLQFLFEYFSETQRNKGNFPGRFSGRQFSNSRSEMNVSTLELGDSALYLCASSWGQGMNTVAFFGQGTRLTVV.

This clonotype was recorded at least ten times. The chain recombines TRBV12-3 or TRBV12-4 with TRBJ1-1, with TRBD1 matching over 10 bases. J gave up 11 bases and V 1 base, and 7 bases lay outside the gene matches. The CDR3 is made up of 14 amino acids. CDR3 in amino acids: CASSLGQGAEEAFF. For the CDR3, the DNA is TGTGCCAGCAGTTTAGGACAGGGGGCTGAGGAGGCTTTCTTT.

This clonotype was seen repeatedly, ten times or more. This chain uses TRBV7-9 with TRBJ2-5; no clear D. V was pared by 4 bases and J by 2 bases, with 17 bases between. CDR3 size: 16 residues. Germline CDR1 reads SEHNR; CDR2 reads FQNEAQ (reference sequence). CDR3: CASSSPPPGRQETQYF. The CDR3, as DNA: TGTGCCAGCAGCTCTCCCCCCCCGGGTCGACAAGAGACCCAGTACTTC.

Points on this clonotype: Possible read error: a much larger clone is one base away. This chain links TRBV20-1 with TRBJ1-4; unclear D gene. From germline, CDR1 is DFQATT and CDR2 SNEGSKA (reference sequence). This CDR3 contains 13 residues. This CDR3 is CRARPDIGEKLFF. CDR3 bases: TGCAGAGCTAGGCCAGACATCGGCGAAAAACTGTTTTTT.

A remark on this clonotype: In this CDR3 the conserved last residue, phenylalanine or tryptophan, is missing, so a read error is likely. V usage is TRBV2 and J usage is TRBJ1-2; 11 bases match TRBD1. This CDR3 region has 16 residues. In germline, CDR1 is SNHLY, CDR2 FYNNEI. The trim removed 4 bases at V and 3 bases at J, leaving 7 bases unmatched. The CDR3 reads CASSGHRDRGDYGYTL. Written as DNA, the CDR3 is TGTGCCAGCAGTGGCCACCGGGACAGGGGGGACTATGGCTACACCCTC.

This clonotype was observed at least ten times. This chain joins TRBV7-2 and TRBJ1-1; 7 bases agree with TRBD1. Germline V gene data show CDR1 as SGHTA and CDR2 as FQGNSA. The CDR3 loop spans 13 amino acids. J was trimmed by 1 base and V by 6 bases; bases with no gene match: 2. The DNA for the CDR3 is TGTGCCAGCAGGAGGACAGGGAACACTGAAGCTTTCTTT. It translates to CASRRTGNTEAFF.

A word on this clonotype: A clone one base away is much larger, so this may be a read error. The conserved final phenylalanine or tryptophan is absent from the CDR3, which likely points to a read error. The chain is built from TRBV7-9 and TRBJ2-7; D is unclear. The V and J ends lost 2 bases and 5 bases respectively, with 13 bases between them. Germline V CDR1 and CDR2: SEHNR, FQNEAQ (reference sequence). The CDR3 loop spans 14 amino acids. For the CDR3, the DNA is TGTGCCAGCAGCTTATCCGCCCTGAACGACGAGCAGTACTCC. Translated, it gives CASSLSALNDEQYS.

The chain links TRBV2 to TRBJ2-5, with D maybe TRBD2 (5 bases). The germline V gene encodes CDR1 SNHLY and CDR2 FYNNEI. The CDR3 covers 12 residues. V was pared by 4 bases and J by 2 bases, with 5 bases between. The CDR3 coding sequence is TGTGCCAGCAGTGGGGAGCAAGAGACCCAGTACTTC. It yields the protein CASSGEQETQYF.

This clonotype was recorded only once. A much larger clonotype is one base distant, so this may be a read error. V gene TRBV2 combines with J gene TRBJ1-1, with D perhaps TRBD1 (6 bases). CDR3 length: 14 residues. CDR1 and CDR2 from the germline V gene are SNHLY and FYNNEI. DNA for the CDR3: TGTGCCAGCTGGGGGGCGATCGTGAACACTGGAGCTTTCTTT. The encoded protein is CASWGAIVNTGAFF.

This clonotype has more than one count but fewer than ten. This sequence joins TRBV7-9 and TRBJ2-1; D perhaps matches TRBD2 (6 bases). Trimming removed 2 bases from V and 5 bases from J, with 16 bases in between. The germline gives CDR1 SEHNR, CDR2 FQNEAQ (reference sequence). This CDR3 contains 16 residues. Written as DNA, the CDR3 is TGTGCCAGCAGCTTAATCCCGGGGGTTTTGAACAATGAGCAGTTCTTC. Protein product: CASSLIPGVLNNEQFF.

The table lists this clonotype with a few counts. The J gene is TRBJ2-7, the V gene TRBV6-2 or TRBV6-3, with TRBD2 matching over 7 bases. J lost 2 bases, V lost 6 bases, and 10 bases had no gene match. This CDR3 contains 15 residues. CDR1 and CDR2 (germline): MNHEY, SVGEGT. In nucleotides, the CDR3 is TGTGCCAGCAGCCCACCCCCGGGAGGTGCCTACGAGCAGTACTTC. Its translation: CASSPPPGGAYEQYF.

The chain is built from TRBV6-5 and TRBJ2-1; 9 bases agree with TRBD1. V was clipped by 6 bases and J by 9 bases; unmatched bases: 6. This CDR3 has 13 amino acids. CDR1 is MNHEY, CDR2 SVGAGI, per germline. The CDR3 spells CASSLDRGAEQFF. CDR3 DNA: TGTGCCAGCAGCCTGGACAGGGGAGCTGAGCAGTTCTTC.

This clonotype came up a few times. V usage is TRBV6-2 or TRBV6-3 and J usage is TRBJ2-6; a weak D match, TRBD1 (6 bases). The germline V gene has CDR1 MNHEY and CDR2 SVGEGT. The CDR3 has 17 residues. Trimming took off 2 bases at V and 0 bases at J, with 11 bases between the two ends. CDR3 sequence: CASSYGTYISGANVLTF. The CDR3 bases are TGTGCCAGCAGTTACGGGACATACATCTCTGGGGCCAACGTCCTGACTTTC.

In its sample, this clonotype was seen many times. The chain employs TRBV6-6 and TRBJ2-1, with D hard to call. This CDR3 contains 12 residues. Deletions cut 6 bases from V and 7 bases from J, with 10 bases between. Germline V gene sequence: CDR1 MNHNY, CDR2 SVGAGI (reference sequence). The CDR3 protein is CASSPGTNEQFF. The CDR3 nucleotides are TGTGCCAGCAGCCCGGGCACGAATGAGCAGTTCTTC.

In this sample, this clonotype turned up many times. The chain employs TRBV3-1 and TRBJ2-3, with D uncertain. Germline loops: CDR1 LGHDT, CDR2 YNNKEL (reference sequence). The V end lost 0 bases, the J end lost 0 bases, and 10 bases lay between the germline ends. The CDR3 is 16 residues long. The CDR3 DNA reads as TGTGCCAGCAGCCAAGAGGGCGGTACTAGCACAGATACGCAGTATTTT. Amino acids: CASSQEGGTSTDTQYF.

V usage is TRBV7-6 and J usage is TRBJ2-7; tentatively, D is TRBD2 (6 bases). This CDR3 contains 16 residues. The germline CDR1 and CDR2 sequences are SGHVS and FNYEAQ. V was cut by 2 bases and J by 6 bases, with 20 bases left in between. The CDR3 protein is CASSLSGGKLSLEQYF. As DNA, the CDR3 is TGTGCCAGCAGCTTATCCGGCGGGAAACTGTCCCTCGAGCAGTACTTC.

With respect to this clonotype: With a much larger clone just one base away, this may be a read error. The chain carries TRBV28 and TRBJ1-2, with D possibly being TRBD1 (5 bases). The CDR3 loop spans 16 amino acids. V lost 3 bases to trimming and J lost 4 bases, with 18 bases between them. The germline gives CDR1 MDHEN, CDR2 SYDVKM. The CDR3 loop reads CASSLTRDSSLYGYTF. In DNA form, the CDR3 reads TGTGCCAGCAGTTTGACCCGAGACAGCTCACTCTATGGCTACACCTTC.

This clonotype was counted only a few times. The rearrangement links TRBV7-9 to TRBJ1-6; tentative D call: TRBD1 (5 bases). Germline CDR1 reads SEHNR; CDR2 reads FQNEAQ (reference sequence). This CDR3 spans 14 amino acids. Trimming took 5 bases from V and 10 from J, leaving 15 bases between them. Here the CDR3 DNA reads TGTGCCAGCAGCGTCGACAGCGCTGGCTCACCCCTCCACTTT. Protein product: CASSVDSAGSPLHF.